This entry features one T cell receptor beta chain sequence. This sample stems from a study of blood T cell repertoires in COVID-19. Study-wide context: T cells, B-cell-depleted T cells, or PBMCs supplied cDNA or gDNA.

Study processing details: Amplified reference gene primers provided the basis for estimating nucleated cell counts. Some clones are missing from TCRdb's copy, which holds only in-frame ones; the method was immunoSEQ multiplex PCR. V, J and clone size reflect that table, while D and trimming were determined from the DNA. The data show tens of thousands of clones, with around 86% seen just once and roughly 15% held by the top ten. The germline CDR1 and CDR2 sequences are KGHDR and SFDVKD. The CDR3 contains 13 residues. The germline V and J ends were trimmed by 3 bases and 6 bases, with 11 bases remaining between them.

Sequenced: peripheral blood. The chain is built from TRBV24-1 and TRBJ2-7; weak D call: TRBD1 (6 bases). This TCR was recovered from a human donor in a cohort sampled during active COVID-19. The CDR3 loop is CATSDELRGEQYF. The CDR3 bases are TGTGCCACCAGTGATGAACTCAGGGGCGAGCAGTACTTC.